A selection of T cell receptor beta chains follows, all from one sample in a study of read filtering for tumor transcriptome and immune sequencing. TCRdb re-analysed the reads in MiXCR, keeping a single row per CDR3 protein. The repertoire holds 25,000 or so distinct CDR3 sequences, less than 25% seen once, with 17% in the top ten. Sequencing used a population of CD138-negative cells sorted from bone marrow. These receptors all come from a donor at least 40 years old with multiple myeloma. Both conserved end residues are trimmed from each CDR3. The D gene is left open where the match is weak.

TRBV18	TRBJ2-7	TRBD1	ASSSTGQGNHEQY
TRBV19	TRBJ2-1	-	ASSLTGTYNEQF
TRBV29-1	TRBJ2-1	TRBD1	RAGTGFEQF
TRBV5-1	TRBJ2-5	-	ASQGLPGETQY
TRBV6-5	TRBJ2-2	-	ASSYSGAWTGELF
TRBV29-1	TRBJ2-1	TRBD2	SVGLAPYNEQF
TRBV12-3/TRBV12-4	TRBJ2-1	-	ASSLSNGEQF
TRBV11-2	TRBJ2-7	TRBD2	ASSLTSGLSSYEQY
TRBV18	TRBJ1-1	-	ASSEVRGTEAF
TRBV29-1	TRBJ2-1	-	SVEETGGNEQF
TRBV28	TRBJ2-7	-	ASSRDEQY
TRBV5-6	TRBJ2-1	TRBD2	ASSLGTSGNEQF
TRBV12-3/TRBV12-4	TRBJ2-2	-	ASRSTRLSNTGELF
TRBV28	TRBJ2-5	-	ASSLPKDGSGEETQY
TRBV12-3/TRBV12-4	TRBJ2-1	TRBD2	ASSFMAGGFEGEQF
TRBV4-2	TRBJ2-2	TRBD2	ASSPPRGLAVKNTGELF